The 15 T cell receptor beta chains reported below all come from one sample, sequenced in a study of blood T cells in healthy people across ages (dated by TCRdb to about 2015). Receptors were amplified or captured by 5' RACE. A second PCR of about 7 to 12 cycles was run with a J-beta primer mix and a sample-barcoded 5' primer. TCRdb passed the public sequencing reads through fastp at Q25 and MiXCR, retaining productive beta sequences. Under each unique CDR3 protein, matching rows form one entry showing the most common genes and DNA. Within this sample are around 1,900,000 distinct CDR3 sequences, with about two fifths of them counted one time only. The ten largest clones capture about 23% of the sample. The sequenced sample consisted of blood. These receptors all stem from a human donor in good health.

Details on this clonotype: Since a much larger clone is just one base distant, this may be a read error. This chain joins TRBV29-1 and TRBJ2-1; the D call may be TRBD1 or TRBD2 (6 bases each). The CDR3 consists of 10 residues. Germline CDR1 is SQVTM and CDR2 is ANQGSEA. CDR3 DNA: TGCAGCGCCGGGGGCAATAAGCAGTTCTTC. Translating gives CSAGGNKQFF.

This clonotype came up a few times. The chain links TRBV5-1 to TRBJ1-5; possibly TRBD1 for D (5 bases). This CDR3 comprises 13 residues. Trimming took off 4 bases at V and 8 bases at J, with 13 bases between the two ends. Germline lookup yields CDR1 SGHRS and CDR2 YFSETQ. CDR3 bases: TGCGCCAGCAGCCCGGGACCGGCGGAGCCCCAGCATTTT. It specifies CASSPGPAEPQHF.

This clonotype was seen only a few times. The CDR3 sequence: CASSKASRTQYF. The CDR3 bases are TGTGCCAGCAGCAAGGCGTCACGGACCCAGTACTTC. This sequence joins TRBV21-1 and TRBJ2-5. TRBV21-1 is tagged as a pseudogene. CDR3 length: 12 amino acids.

This chain connects TRBV5-1 to TRBJ1-1, with D maybe TRBD1 (5 bases). This CDR3 is 16 amino acids long. The germline CDR1 and CDR2 sequences are SGHRS and YFSETQ. The V and J ends lost 0 bases and 4 bases respectively, with 16 bases between them. CDR3 amino acids: CASSLAPRGGGTEAFF. CDR3 in DNA: TGCGCCAGCAGCTTGGCCCCGAGGGGCGGCGGCACTGAAGCTTTCTTT.

A note on this clonotype: The germline gene is not matched at one end of the junction; a read error may be the cause. The rearrangement uses TRBV5-1 and TRBJ2-1; D unclear. Germline assignment: CDR1 SGHRS and CDR2 YFSETQ. This CDR3 region has 20 residues. The CDR3 nucleotides read TGCGCCAGCAGCTTGGTTGTGGGCGGTACGTTCCAGAGCTCCTACAATAAGCAGTTCTTC. The encoded protein is CASSLVVGGTFQSSYNKQFF.

In its sample, this clonotype was seen a few times. The chain links TRBV5-6 to TRBJ2-5; TRBD2 agrees at 8 bases. This CDR3 is built from 15 residues. The V gene's germline CDR1 is SGHDT and CDR2 YYEEEE. Trimming took 1 base from V and 0 from J; bases not matched to a gene: 2. The CDR3 DNA reads as TGTGCCAGCAGCTTGATGCGGGGGGACCAAGAGACCCAGTACTTC. Translation gives CASSLMRGDQETQYF.

This clonotype has more than one count but fewer than ten. The chain couples TRBV2 to TRBJ2-1; TRBD2 aligns across 10 bases. Germline CDR1 SNHLY, CDR2 FYNNEI. With V trimmed by 4 bases and J by 0 bases, 21 bases remained unmatched. The CDR3 sequence is 22 residues long. The CDR3 region has the DNA TGTGCCAGCAGTGGAAGCACGGGGGTAGCGGGGGGAATCGATAACTCCTACAATGAGCAGTTCTTC. Its protein is CASSGSTGVAGGIDNSYNEQFF.

This rearrangement joins TRBV6-2 or TRBV6-3 to TRBJ2-1; 7 bases align to TRBD2. J was trimmed by 2 bases and V by 3 bases; bases with no gene match: 13. The CDR3 contains 18 residues. CDR1 is MNHEY, CDR2 SVGEGT, per germline. Here the CDR3 reads CASSYTLSRAGTYNEQFF. CDR3 DNA: TGTGCCAGCAGTTATACCCTTTCACGAGCGGGGACCTACAATGAGCAGTTCTTC.

In this sample, this clonotype turned up a few times. This rearrangement joins TRBV3-1 to TRBJ1-1; D unresolved. Germline assignment: CDR1 LGHDT and CDR2 YNNKEL (reference sequence). Deletions cut 2 bases from V and 0 bases from J, with 7 bases between. The CDR3 totals 14 residues. The CDR3 reads CASSQFPLNTEAFF. DNA for the CDR3: TGTGCCAGCAGCCAATTTCCGCTGAACACTGAAGCTTTCTTT.

CDR3 in amino acids: CASSRIATSDEQFF. CDR3 nucleotide sequence: TGTGCCAGCAGCCGGATTGCTACTAGCGATGAGCAGTTCTTC. This chain uses TRBV11-3 with TRBJ2-1, with 7 bases fitting TRBD2. Germline values: CDR1 SGHNT, CDR2 YENEEA. Losses at the gene ends were 5 bases for V and 8 bases for J; bases not matched to a gene: 9. The CDR3 loop spans 14 amino acids.

This chain links TRBV29-1 with TRBJ2-1; D call uncertain. V shed 3 bases and J shed 7 bases, with 10 bases lying between them. Germline assignment: CDR1 SQVTM and CDR2 ANQGSEA. This CDR3 is built from 12 residues. The CDR3 coding sequence is TGCAGCGTTGAGGGCCGTCGGAATGAGCAGTTCTTC. Its translation: CSVEGRRNEQFF.

This chain links TRBV29-1 with TRBJ2-7; 12 bases are a match to TRBD1. Germline CDR1 is SQVTM and CDR2 is ANQGSEA. Trimming removed 7 bases from V and 5 bases from J; junction bases left unmatched: 6. CDR3 length: 13 amino acids. The CDR3 coding sequence is TGCAGCGCCTTCGGGACAGGGGGCGACGAGCAGTACTTC. Its protein is CSAFGTGGDEQYF.

This clonotype has more than one count but fewer than ten. The chain has TRBV3-1 and TRBJ2-1; D unresolved. The CDR3 length is 15 residues. V gave up 3 bases and J gave up 1 base, with 10 bases separating them. CDR1 and CDR2 from the germline V gene are LGHDT and YNNKEL (reference sequence). CDR3 sequence: CASSHMPGSYNEQFF. CDR3 in DNA: TGTGCCAGCAGCCATATGCCAGGATCCTACAATGAGCAGTTCTTC.

The V call is TRBV6-4, the J call TRBJ1-5; the D gene is possibly TRBD1 (5 bases). This CDR3 spans 13 amino acids. V was pared by 3 bases and J by 6 bases, with 9 bases between. Germline V CDR1 and CDR2: MRHNA, SNTAGT. CDR3 in amino acids: CASSEEGCQPQHF. The DNA for the CDR3 is TGTGCCAGCAGTGAGGAGGGGTGTCAGCCCCAGCATTTT.

J is TRBJ2-7 and V is TRBV7-2, with D possibly being TRBD2 (6 bases). This CDR3 is built from 15 residues. Between the trimmed V and J ends, which lost 3 bases and 4 bases, there was a span of 16 bases. Germline V gene sequence: CDR1 SGHTA, CDR2 FQGNSA. Written as DNA, the CDR3 is TGTGCCAGCAGCTTGCAGAGACTAGTAGCATACGAGCAGTACTTC. Amino acids: CASSLQRLVAYEQYF.